This T cell receptor beta chain came from a study of T cells expressing NK-cell markers. Turning to the study itself: Sorted CD3+CD56+NKG2C+, CD3+CD56+NKG2C- and CD3+CD56-NKG2C+ T-cell subsets were beta-chain profiled.

TCRdb re-analyzed the 5' RACE reads; it lists each CDR3 protein once, without DNA. The sample's table shows 250,000 to 300,000 distinct CDR3 sequences. This CDR3 has 15 residues. The TCR originated in a woman aged 18-69 years in good health. This chain connects TRBV12-3 or TRBV12-4 to TRBJ2-5. The sequenced sample was blood T cells: a sorted CD56 or NKG2C T cell subset, CD4+ or CD8+ T cells, or bulk PBMC T cells (not recorded which). The CDR3 here is CASRTNAIGSETQYF.